This T cell receptor beta chain was sequenced during a study of T cells in Graves' hyperthyroidism and ophthalmopathy. RNA transcripts gave rise to amplified TCR beta CDR3 regions. Primed by the HTBI set, a first-round RT-PCR was run on the TCR CDR3. A single record per CDR3 protein comes from TCRdb applying MiXCR to the multiplex PCR reads. Altogether about 34,000 distinct CDR3 sequences are present, 45% to 55% being singletons, with the ten largest covering around a quarter. Losses at the gene ends were 0 bases for V and 5 bases for J; bases not matched to a gene: 9. Germline V gene data show CDR1 as SGHNT and CDR2 as YYREEE (reference sequence). The CDR3 loop spans 17 amino acids. This clonotype showed up many times.

Input material: blood. This TCR was recovered from a woman in her 40s with Graves' ophthalmopathy. The gene calls are TRBV5-4 and TRBJ2-2; 8 bases are shared with TRBD1. CDR3 sequence reads: CASSLGGQGFRTGELFF. DNA of the CDR3: TGTGCCAGCAGCTTGGGTGGACAGGGCTTTCGTACCGGGGAGCTGTTTTTT.